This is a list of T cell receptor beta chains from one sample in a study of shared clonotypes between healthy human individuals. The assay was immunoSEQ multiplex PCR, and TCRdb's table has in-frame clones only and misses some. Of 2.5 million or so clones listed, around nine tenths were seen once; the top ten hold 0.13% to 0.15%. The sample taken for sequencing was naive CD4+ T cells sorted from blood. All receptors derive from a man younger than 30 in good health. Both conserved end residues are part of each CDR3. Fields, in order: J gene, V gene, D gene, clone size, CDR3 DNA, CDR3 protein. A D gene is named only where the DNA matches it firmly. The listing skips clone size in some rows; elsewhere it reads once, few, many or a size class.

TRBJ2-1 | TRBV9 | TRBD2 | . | TGTGCCAGTCTCAGGTTGCGGGGGTACAATGAGCAGTTCTTC | CASLRLRGYNEQFF
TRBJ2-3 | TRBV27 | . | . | TGTGCCAGCAGTTTAGAGGGCAGGGGTACAGATACGCAGTATTTT | CASSLEGRGTDTQYF
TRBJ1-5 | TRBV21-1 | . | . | TGTGCCAGCAGCAAAGATCAGGCGAGGACTCCCCGTAGCAATCAGCCCCAGCATTTT | CASSKDQARTPRSNQPQHF
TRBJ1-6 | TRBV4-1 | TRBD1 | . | TGCGCCAGCAGCGACCCGGGGGACAGGTATAATTCACCCCTCCACTTT | CASSDPGDRYNSPLHF
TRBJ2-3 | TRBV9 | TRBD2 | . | TGTGCCAGCAGCGTAGCATGGGGGCTAGCGGGAGATGATACGCAGTATTTT | CASSVAWGLAGDDTQYF
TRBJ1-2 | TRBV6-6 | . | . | TGTGCCAGCAGTTACTCCCCTCCGCCCCTCTCTGGCTACACCTTC | CASSYSPPPLSGYTF
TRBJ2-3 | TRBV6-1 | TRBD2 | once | TGTGCCAGCAGTGCCCTCGGGAGGAGTACAGATACGCAGTATTTT | CASSALGRSTDTQYF
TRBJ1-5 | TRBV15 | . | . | TGTGCCACCACAAAATACAGGGATCAGCCCCAGCATTTT | CATTKYRDQPQHF
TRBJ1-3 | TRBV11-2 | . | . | TGTGCCAGCAGCATATTCTCGGACACCATATATTTT | CASSIFSDTIYF
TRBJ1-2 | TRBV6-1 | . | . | TGTGCCAGCAGTGAAGTCGTGGACGCGGCTGGCTACACCTTC | CASSEVVDAAGYTF
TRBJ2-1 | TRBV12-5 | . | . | TGTGCTAGTGGGTGGGAGTTTAGTGAGCAGTTCTTC | CASGWEFSEQFF
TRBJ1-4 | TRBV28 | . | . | TGTGCCAGCAGTTTAGGCGTTGAAGAAAAACTGTTTTTT | CASSLGVEEKLFF
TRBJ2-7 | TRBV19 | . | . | TGTGCCAGTAGTATAGGCAGCTCCTACGAGCAGTACTTC | CASSIGSSYEQYF